The T cell receptor beta chain described here comes from a study of control samples from healthy donors and cancer patients. Profiling relied on immunoSEQ multiplex PCR, and the TCRdb table lists in-frame clones only, not all of them. The data show about 120,000 clones, approximately 88% seen once. Specimen: blood. This sequence originates from a middle-aged man in good health.

For the CDR3, the DNA is TGTGCCAGCAGTTTAGGAGGGGTCGGAAACACCATATATTTT. Translation: CASSLGGVGNTIYF. The chain has TRBV27 and TRBJ1-3; D perhaps matches TRBD1 (5 bases). V gave up 2 bases and J gave up 4 bases, with 9 bases separating them. This CDR3 is built from 14 residues. Germline V gene data show CDR1 as MNHEY and CDR2 as SMNVEV (reference sequence).